The 27 T cell receptor beta chains listed next were all sequenced from one sample in a study of T cells in women clearing cervical HPV infection. Only in-frame clones appear in the TCRdb table, and some are missing; sequencing was by immunoSEQ multiplex PCR. The sample holds 35,000 to 45,000 clones. What was sequenced was blood buffy coat. These receptors were taken from a woman between 18 and 75 years old with a cervical HPV16 infection that either progressed to CIN3+ or cleared (not recorded which).

Note on this clone: With the read ending 3 residues before the CDR3 end, the germline J gene is used to fill in that end. The chain has TRBV5-1 and TRBJ1-2, with D unclear. Germline V gene data show CDR1 as SGHRS and CDR2 as YFSETQ. The CDR3 totals 12 residues. V gave up 0 bases and J gave up 4 bases, with 4 bases separating them. CDR3: CASSLGAYGYTF. CDR3 bases read: TGCGCCAGCAGCTTGGGAGCCTATGGC.

Regarding this clone: The read ends 3 residues before the CDR3 terminus; that terminus is restored from the germline J gene. The chain joins TRBV5-5 to TRBJ2-7; D possibly corresponds to TRBD2 (6 bases). Germline assignment: CDR1 SGHKS and CDR2 YYEKEE (reference sequence). This CDR3 is built from 14 residues. Trimming stripped 4 bases from V and 6 bases from J, with 17 bases between. The CDR3 DNA, read in part, is TGTGCCAGCAGCGCCGGACCCTCCGGGGGCGAG. It translates to CASSAGPSGGE. The entire CDR3 protein reads CASSAGPSGGEQYF.

Concerning this clone itself: With the read ending 3 residues before the CDR3 end, the germline J gene is used to fill in that end. The chain combines TRBV11-1 with TRBJ2-3; weak D call: TRBD1 (6 bases). The V end lost 2 bases, the J end lost 5 bases, and 11 bases lay between the germline ends. Germline CDR1 is SGHAT and CDR2 is FQDESV (reference sequence). The CDR3 is 14 residues long. The CDR3 bases that were read are TGTGCCAGCAGCTTATTGGGGGCCCAAGATACG. Protein sequence: CASSLLGAQDT. The entire CDR3 reads CASSLLGAQDTQYF.

As concerns this clone: The read stops 3 residues short of the end of the CDR3; the missing end is completed from the germline J gene. The V gene is TRBV5-1, the J gene TRBJ1-4; D is undetermined. CDR1 is SGHRS, CDR2 YFSETQ, per germline. The CDR3 spans 13 residues. Trimming cost V 4 bases and J 0 bases, with 4 bases left between them. Incomplete CDR3 DNA: TGCGCCAGCAGCGAGGCAACTAATGAAAAA. Translating it yields CASSEATNEK. The full CDR3 protein is CASSEATNEKLFF.

As regards this clone: The read comes to an end 3 residues before the CDR3 does, leaving the germline J gene to fill in the end. The rearrangement links TRBV19 to TRBJ2-7; 7 nucleotides match TRBD2. The germline gives CDR1 LNHDA, CDR2 SQIVND (reference sequence). Trimming at V came to 6 bases and at J to 0 bases, leaving 5 bases not matched to a gene. The CDR3 is 14 amino acids. The DNA read from the CDR3 is TGTGCCAGTAGCATACTAGCGACCTCCTACGAG. As protein: CASSILATSYE. The whole CDR3 region reads CASSILATSYEQYF.

Comments on this clone: The read stops 3 residues short of the end of the CDR3; the missing end is completed from the germline J gene. The V call is TRBV19, the J call TRBJ2-7; D may be TRBD1 (6 bases). V lost 9 bases and J 5 bases, leaving 23 bases between the germline ends. The CDR3 is 15 residues long. Germline CDR1 LNHDA, CDR2 SQIVND (reference sequence). CDR3: CASQARTAPNHEQYF. Incomplete CDR3 DNA: TGTGCCAGCCAAGCCCGGACAGCCCCTAACCACGAG.

In the case of this clone: The CDR3 end falls 3 residues outside the read, so it is completed with the germline J gene. This sequence joins TRBV28 and TRBJ2-5; 7 nucleotides match TRBD2. Germline CDR1 and CDR2: MDHEN and SYDVKM. J gave up 1 base and V 3 bases, and 2 bases lay outside the gene matches. The CDR3 extends over 14 amino acids. The DNA read from the CDR3 is TGTGCCAGCAGTTTGCCTAGCGGCCAAGAGACC. Its protein is CASSLPSGQET. The whole CDR3 is CASSLPSGQETQYF. Combining the CDR3 with reference TRBV28 and TRBJ2-5 gives the whole variable domain DVKVTQSSRYLVKRTGEKVFLECVQDMDHENMFWYRQDPGLGLRLIYFSYDVKMKEKGDIPEGYSVSREKKERFSLILESASTNQTSMYLCASSLPSGQETQYFGPGTRLLVL.

CDR3 DNA, as far as it was read: TGTGCCAGCAGCCCTTATACAGATACG. Its translation: CASSPYTDT. The entire CDR3 protein is CASSPYTDTQYF. The rearrangement joins TRBV7-2 to TRBJ2-3; no clear D. The CDR3 is cut off 3 residues early in the read; its end comes from the germline J gene. The germline gives CDR1 SGHTA, CDR2 FQGNSA. The CDR3 is 12 amino acids. Trimming shortened V by 5 bases and J by 3 bases, and 6 bases separated the two germline ends. Together with reference TRBV7-2 and TRBJ2-3, the CDR3 gives the full variable domain: GAGVSQSPSNKVTEKGKDVELRCDPISGHTALYWYRQSLGQGLEFLIYFQGNSAPDKSGLPSDRFSAERTGGSVSTLTIQRTQQEDSAVYLCASSPYTDTQYFGPGTRLTVL.

About this clone itself: Sequencing ends 3 residues short of the CDR3 end; the germline J gene provides the rest. The chain has TRBV5-1 and TRBJ1-1; D is perhaps TRBD1 (5 bases). The CDR3 is 15 residues long. V was shortened by 0 bases and J by 1 base, with 10 bases between the two germline ends. CDR1 and CDR2 from the germline V gene are SGHRS and YFSETQ. The sequenced CDR3 bases are TGCGCCAGCAGCTTGGGGGCAGGGAGGAACACTGAA. It encodes CASSLGAGRNTE. In full, the CDR3 is CASSLGAGRNTEAFF.

In the case of this clone: The CDR3 is cut off 3 residues early in the read; its end comes from the germline J gene. The rearrangement joins TRBV7-2 to TRBJ2-7; 9 bases are a match to TRBD1. The junction had 8 bases not matched to a gene; V was cut back by 5 bases and J by 3 bases. The CDR3 contains 15 residues. Germline CDR1 SGHTA, CDR2 FQGNSA. The CDR3: CASSRFGTGSYEQYF. The sequenced part of the CDR3 DNA is TGTGCCAGCAGCCGGTTTGGGACAGGGAGCTACGAG.

By frequency, this clone registers medium-sized. The read comes to an end 3 residues before the CDR3 does, leaving the germline J gene to fill in the end. The chain carries TRBV30 and TRBJ2-4; a weak D match, TRBD2 (7 bases). V was clipped by 3 bases and J by 8 bases, with 14 bases between them. Germline V gene sequence: CDR1 GTSNPN, CDR2 SVGIG (reference sequence). The CDR3 runs 13 residues. The CDR3 protein is CAWSLREGDIQYF. Incomplete CDR3 DNA: TGTGCCTGGAGCCTGAGGGAGGGGGACATT.

As to this clone: The read comes to an end 3 residues before the CDR3 does, leaving the germline J gene to fill in the end. The rearrangement links TRBV12-3 or TRBV12-4 to TRBJ2-7, with a weak D call TRBD1 (8 bases). The CDR3 extends over 14 amino acids. V gave up 5 bases and J gave up 3 bases, with 14 bases separating them. This CDR3 is CASSPAGQVYEQYF. The sequenced part of the CDR3 DNA is TGTGCCAGCAGTCCAGCGGGACAGGTCTACGAG.

Concerning this clone: The read ends 3 residues shy of where the CDR3 ends; the end is completed using the germline J gene. Other DNA sequences of this sample code for an identical CDR3. The V call is TRBV5-1, the J call TRBJ2-3; TRBD1 agrees at 9 bases. The germline V gene has CDR1 SGHRS and CDR2 YFSETQ. The CDR3 is made up of 15 amino acids. V was clipped by 3 bases and J by 5 bases; unmatched bases: 7. The covered CDR3 bases are TGCGCCAGCAGCTCCGGGACAGGGCTGGGAGATACG. It translates to CASSSGTGLGDT. The whole CDR3 reads CASSSGTGLGDTQYF.

Turning to this clone: The sequence runs out 3 residues before the end of the CDR3; the remainder is reconstructed from the germline J gene. This chain uses TRBV7-8 with TRBJ2-7; D gene uncertain. The CDR3 is 18 amino acids. Trimming pared 4 bases from V and 0 bases from J, leaving 22 bases between. Per germline, CDR1 SGHVS and CDR2 FQNEAQ. CDR3 sequence: CASSYPRQTGESSYEQYF. The sequenced part of the CDR3 DNA is TGTGCCAGCAGCTATCCACGCCAAACGGGTGAGAGCTCCTACGAG.

On this clone itself: The missing CDR3 end, 3 residues past where the read stops, is filled in from the germline J gene. The chain combines TRBV10-2 with TRBJ1-2, with 9 bases identical to TRBD1. V shed 8 bases and J 4 bases; nucleotides not matched to a gene: 11. Germline CDR1 reads WSHSY; CDR2 reads SAAADI. The CDR3 length is 15 residues. CDR3 bases read: TGCGCCAGCTCCTACCCCGGACAGGGGACCTATGGC. Its translation is CASSYPGQGTYG. The CDR3 in its entirety is CASSYPGQGTYGYTF.

As for this clone: The CDR3 is cut off 3 residues early in the read; its end comes from the germline J gene. This chain uses TRBV2 with TRBJ1-2, with D possibly matching TRBD1 (6 bases). Looked up from germline, CDR1 is SNHLY and CDR2 is FYNNEI. The CDR3 runs 14 residues. The sequenced part of the CDR3 DNA is TGTGCCAGCAAGGTTCGCAGGGACATCGGAGGC. It yields the protein CASKVRRDIGG. The whole CDR3 region reads CASKVRRDIGGYTF.

A remark on this clone: The read ends 3 residues early relative to the CDR3; the germline J gene fills the gap. The chain recombines TRBV20-1 with TRBJ2-3; maybe TRBD1 (6 bases). Germline CDR1 DFQATT, CDR2 SNEGSKA (reference sequence). The length of the CDR3 is 14 residues. Trimming took 4 bases from V and 0 from J, leaving 11 bases between them. The DNA read from the CDR3 is TGCAGTGCTAAACAGGGTACTAGCACAGATACG. Amino acid sequence: CSAKQGTSTDT. Given in full, the CDR3 is CSAKQGTSTDTQYF.

As to this clone: The missing CDR3 end, 3 residues past where the read stops, is filled in from the germline J gene. The chain couples TRBV19 to TRBJ1-4; 9 bases agree with TRBD1. With 7 bases clipped from V and 7 bases from J, the junction kept 10 bases outside the gene matches. This CDR3 is 15 amino acids long. Per germline, CDR1 LNHDA and CDR2 SQIVND (reference sequence). The DNA read from the CDR3 is TGTGCCAGTACCCAGCTCGGGGACAGGGTTGAAAAA. Translated, it gives CASTQLGDRVEK. The entire CDR3 is CASTQLGDRVEKLFF. Based on the CDR3 plus reference TRBV19 and TRBJ1-4, the full variable domain is DGGITQSPKYLFRKEGQNVTLSCEQNLNHDAMYWYRQDPGQGLRLIYYSQIVNDFQKGDIAEGYSVSREKKESFPLTVTSAQKNPTAFYLCASTQLGDRVEKLFFGSGTQLSVL.

In regard to this clone: The read is 3 residues too short to cover the CDR3 end, so that end is filled in from the germline J gene. V is TRBV30 and J is TRBJ1-2; no firm D call. The CDR3 sequence is 11 residues long. Germline CDR1 reads GTSNPN; CDR2 reads SVGIG (reference sequence). CDR3 residues: CAWGLYNDYTF. CDR3 bases read: TGTGCCTGGGGCCTTTACAATGAC.

Comments on this clone: The read ends 3 residues early relative to the CDR3; the germline J gene fills the gap. The V and J genes are TRBV19 and TRBJ1-2, with 9 bases that match TRBD1. The CDR3 consists of 14 residues. Looked up from germline, CDR1 is LNHDA and CDR2 is SQIVND (reference sequence). The DNA read from the CDR3 is TGTGCCAGTAGTATATGGGGACAGGGCTACGAC. Translation gives CASSIWGQGYD. The complete CDR3 protein is CASSIWGQGYDYTF.

Details on this clone: The read terminates 3 residues before the CDR3 end, so the remaining end is supplied by the germline J gene. The chain combines TRBV5-1 with TRBJ1-3; no firm D call. V was pared by 0 bases and J by 0 bases, with 13 bases between. The CDR3 length is 17 residues. Germline lookup yields CDR1 SGHRS and CDR2 YFSETQ. The sequenced CDR3 bases are TGCGCCAGCAGCTTGGAGGCGGTCACGAGCTCTGGAAACACC. Translating gives CASSLEAVTSSGNT. The complete CDR3 protein is CASSLEAVTSSGNTIYF.

With regard to this clone: The missing CDR3 end, 3 residues past where the read stops, is filled in from the germline J gene. This chain links TRBV7-6 with TRBJ2-2, with TRBD2 matching over 8 bases. The CDR3 is made up of 14 amino acids. Germline V gene lookup returns CDR1 SGHVS and CDR2 FNYEAQ. The junction had 2 bases not matched to a gene; V was cut back by 8 bases and J by 0 bases. CDR3 in amino acids: CASASGSNTGELFF. The sequenced part of the CDR3 DNA is TGTGCCAGCGCTAGCGGGTCGAACACCGGGGAG.

On this clone: From the germline J gene comes the end of the CDR3, since the read stops 3 residues before it. This chain joins TRBV30 and TRBJ2-4; 8 bases align to TRBD2. CDR1 is GTSNPN and CDR2 is SVGIG in the germline V gene (reference sequence). The CDR3 totals 14 residues. The CDR3 protein is CAWSGAGGGSGQYF. Partial CDR3 DNA: TGTGCCTGGAGTGGTGCGGGGGGCGGGTCTGGT. The whole variable domain, remainder taken from reference TRBV30 and TRBJ2-4, is SQTIHQWPATLVQPVGSPLSLECTVEGTSNPNLYWYRQAAGRGLQLLFYSVGIGQISSEVPQNLSASRPQDRQFILSSKKLLLSDSGFYLCAWSGAGGGSGQYFGAGTRLSVL.

In the case of this clone: The CDR3 extends 3 residues past the end of the read, so its final part is completed from the germline J gene. The gene calls are TRBV5-8 and TRBJ1-5, with TRBD1 as a possible D gene (5 bases). CDR3 size: 14 residues. V lost 4 bases, J lost 4 bases, and 12 bases lay in between. Per the germline V gene, CDR1 is SGHTS and CDR2 is YDEGEE. CDR3 protein: CASSVRQFNQPQHF. The covered CDR3 bases are TGTGCCAGCAGCGTCAGACAGTTTAATCAGCCC. The full variable domain, with the rest looked up from reference TRBV5-8 and TRBJ1-5, is EAGVTQSPTHLIKTRGQQATLRCSPISGHTSVYWYQQALGLGLQFLLWYDEGEERNRGNFPPRFSGRQFPNYSSELNVNALELEDSALYLCASSVRQFNQPQHFGDGTRLSIL.

About this clone itself: The DNA ends 3 residues before the CDR3 does, and the rest of the CDR3 is filled in from the germline J gene. J is TRBJ2-3 and V is TRBV2, with TRBD2 identical over 8 bases. The germline V gene has CDR1 SNHLY and CDR2 FYNNEI. The CDR3 extends over 15 amino acids. The trim removed 7 bases at V and 2 bases at J, leaving 8 bases unmatched. The CDR3 spells CASTILAGDTDTQYF. CDR3 bases read: TGTGCCAGCACCATTCTAGCGGGTGACACAGATACG.

As concerns this clone: Read data end 3 residues before the CDR3 end; the end is taken from the germline J gene. J is TRBJ1-5 and V is TRBV19, with unresolved D. Looked up from germline, CDR1 is LNHDA and CDR2 is SQIVND (reference sequence). The germline V and J ends were trimmed by 0 bases and 2 bases, with 8 bases remaining between them. The CDR3 is made up of 15 amino acids. The covered CDR3 bases are TGTGCCAGTAGTATAGAAGGGTTCGGCAATCAGCCC. This translates into CASSIEGFGNQP. The CDR3 in full is CASSIEGFGNQPQHF.

Notes on this clone: The CDR3 end is not reached by the read, which stops 3 residues before it; the germline J gene fills it in. The genes are TRBV10-1 and TRBJ1-2, with D perhaps matching TRBD1 (5 bases). V lost 5 bases to trimming and J lost 5 bases, with 12 bases between them. The CDR3 consists of 13 residues. Per germline, CDR1 WNHNN and CDR2 SYGVQD (reference sequence). The covered CDR3 bases are TGCGCCAGCAGTAACCAGGGTGAGTATGGC. Its protein product is CASSNQGEYG. The full CDR3 protein is CASSNQGEYGYTF.